Below are 12 T cell receptor beta chains sequenced from a single sample in a study of PD-L1 blockade in urothelial cancer. Produced via immunoSEQ multiplex PCR; TCRdb's table is partial and in-frame only. Of approximately 47,000 clones in the sample, 75% to 90% were seen once. As for time point: pretreatment peripheral blood. The sequenced sample was PBMCs, obtained around atezolizumab (anti-PD-L1) treatment. The receptor source for this set is a man in his forties or fifties with urothelial cancer.

The chain recombines TRBV6-5 with TRBJ1-5, with a weak D call TRBD1 (6 bases). This CDR3 region has 15 residues. Between the trimmed V and J ends, which lost 2 bases and 4 bases, there was a span of 12 bases. Germline assignment: CDR1 MNHEY and CDR2 SVGAGI. This CDR3 reads CASSYQGGRNQPQHF. The CDR3 region has the DNA TGTGCCAGCAGTTACCAAGGGGGAAGGAATCAGCCCCAGCATTTT.

The rearrangement joins TRBV18 to TRBJ2-5; D is undetermined. Trimming stripped 4 bases from V and 7 bases from J, with 7 bases between. Germline CDR1 reads KGHSH; CDR2 reads LQKENI. The CDR3 sequence is 11 residues long. The CDR3 protein is CASSLQWTQYF. CDR3 bases: TGTGCCAGCTCACTCCAGTGGACCCAGTACTTC.

The V and J genes are TRBV5-1 and TRBJ1-1, with 7 nucleotides matching TRBD1. Looked up from germline, CDR1 is SGHRS and CDR2 is YFSETQ. This CDR3 region has 14 residues. The J segment lost 1 base and the V segment lost 5 bases, leaving 5 bases of the junction unmatched. CDR3 nucleotides: TGCGCCAGCAGTCTGGGACAGTCGAACACTGAAGCTTTCTTT. Its translation is CASSLGQSNTEAFF.

This clone was detected only a few times. J is TRBJ1-1 and V is TRBV6-6; no clear D. This CDR3 has 14 residues. Germline V lookup: CDR1 MNHNY, CDR2 SVGAGI (reference sequence). Trimming removed 4 bases at V and 1 base at J, with 10 bases between. CDR3 region: CASSSLAANTEAFF. The CDR3 bases are TGTGCCAGCAGTTCCCTCGCGGCGAACACTGAAGCTTTCTTT.

The chain is built from TRBV11-2 and TRBJ2-2; TRBD1 aligns across 7 bases. The trim removed 5 bases at V and 2 bases at J, leaving 5 bases unmatched. The CDR3 runs to 15 residues. Germline CDR1 is SGHAT and CDR2 is FQNNGV. The DNA of the CDR3 is TGTGCCAGCAGCCATAGGGACAGCAACACCGGGGAGCTGTTTTTT. Translated, it gives CASSHRDSNTGELFF.

The V call is TRBV5-1, the J call TRBJ2-2; a possible D gene is TRBD1 (6 bases). Trimming removed 3 bases at V and 1 base at J, with 10 bases between. The CDR3 length is 15 residues. Germline lookup yields CDR1 SGHRS and CDR2 YFSETQ. The CDR3, as DNA: TGCGCCAGCAGCTCAGCGACAGGGAACACCGGGGAGCTGTTTTTT. It translates to CASSSATGNTGELFF.

This clone was seen just once. This chain uses TRBV5-1 with TRBJ2-1; no clear D gene. Trimming removed 4 bases from V and 6 bases from J, with 11 bases in between. CDR3 length: 13 amino acids. Germline CDR1 and CDR2: SGHRS and YFSETQ. The CDR3 sequence is CASSPGSGNEQFF. CDR3 nucleotides: TGCGCCAGCAGCCCAGGTAGTGGCAATGAGCAGTTCTTC.

The chain has TRBV11-2 and TRBJ2-1; 10 bases are a match to TRBD2. V was pared by 5 bases and J by 5 bases, with 6 bases of the junction left unmatched. Germline assignment: CDR1 SGHAT and CDR2 FQNNGV. The CDR3 is 15 amino acids. The CDR3 spells CASSPGTSADNEQFF. CDR3 DNA sequence: TGTGCCAGCAGCCCCGGGACTAGCGCTGACAATGAGCAGTTCTTC. Based on the CDR3 plus reference TRBV11-2 and TRBJ2-1, the full variable domain is EAGVAQSPRYKIIEKRQSVAFWCNPISGHATLYWYQQILGQGPKLLIQFQNNGVVDDSQLPKDRFSAERLKGVDSTLKIQPAKLEDSAVYLCASSPGTSADNEQFFGPGTRLTVL.

The V call is TRBV5-1, the J call TRBJ2-1; 10 bases match TRBD2. Trimming cost V 4 bases and J 0 bases; bases outside gene matches: 1. Germline CDR1 and CDR2: SGHRS and YFSETQ. The CDR3 is made up of 15 amino acids. Here the CDR3 DNA reads TGCGCCAGCAGCAGCGGGGGGGGCTCCTACAATGAGCAGTTCTTC. Protein sequence: CASSSGGGSYNEQFF.

The V call is TRBV6-5, the J call TRBJ1-1; D ambiguous. Germline V gene lookup returns CDR1 MNHEY and CDR2 SVGAGI. Trimming cost V 9 bases and J 3 bases, with 8 bases left between them. The CDR3 contains 11 residues. DNA of the CDR3: TGTGCCAGACAGCAATACACTGAAGCTTTCTTT. Protein product: CARQQYTEAFF.

V is TRBV11-2 and J is TRBJ1-5; TRBD1 aligns across 8 bases. This CDR3 is built from 15 residues. CDR1 and CDR2 (germline): SGHAT, FQNNGV. J was trimmed by 6 bases and V by 1 base; bases with no gene match: 5. Here the CDR3 reads CASSLADRGSQPQHF. The CDR3 DNA sequence: TGTGCCAGCAGCTTAGCCGACAGGGGCAGTCAGCCCCAGCATTTT.

This chain links TRBV19 with TRBJ2-1, with TRBD2 matching over 12 bases. The CDR3 spans 19 residues. Losses at the gene ends were 9 bases for V and 2 bases for J; bases not matched to a gene: 17. Germline V gene lookup returns CDR1 LNHDA and CDR2 SQIVND (reference sequence). Written as DNA, the CDR3 is TGTGCCAGCAGAGGATGGGGGCTAGCGGGAGGGTTCCCCTACAATGAGCAGTTCTTC. It is translated as CASRGWGLAGGFPYNEQFF.